This T cell receptor beta chain was identified in a study of shared clonotypes between healthy human individuals. This clone came up once. In germline, CDR1 is LNHDA, CDR2 SQIVND (reference sequence). The CDR3 has 14 residues. V lost 2 bases, J lost 2 bases, and 10 bases lay in between. Assay execution took place at the deep level. Here immunoSEQ multiplex PCR was the method, and the copy in TCRdb shows in-frame clones only, minus some. In the table there are roughly 1,500,000 clones, around 98.5% of which are singletons. This TCR was recovered from a man aged 25-45 years in good health. Sequencing was done on a sample of naive CD4+ T cells sorted from blood. The subset denotes: CD45RA+ positively selected. The V and J genes are TRBV19 and TRBJ2-7; D gene unclear. The CDR3 here is CASSILGSAYEQYF. The CDR3 region has the DNA TGTGCCAGTAGTATATTAGGGTCCGCCTACGAGCAGTACTTC.